This T cell receptor (beta chain) appears in the sequencing data of a study of blood T cell repertoires in COVID-19. The wider study: There were acute and convalescent COVID-19 samples, and they came from the United States, Italy and Spain. PBMCs, B-cell-depleted T cells, or T cells were the source of the cDNA or gDNA that made up the material.

As handled by the study authors: By means of reference gene primer amplification, nucleated cell counts were estimated. Assay: immunoSEQ multiplex PCR; the TCRdb copy retains only in-frame clones and omits some. V, J and clone size are those of that table, while D and trimming were read from the DNA. This sample has under 60,000 clones, with roughly nine tenths found just once. CDR1 and CDR2 from the germline V gene are SGHTA and FQGTGA. The CDR3 has 16 residues. Trimming removed 5 bases from V and 1 base from J, with 17 bases in between. This receptor was identified in a man between 60 and 70 years old with acute or convalescent COVID-19. Sequencing was performed on peripheral blood. V gene TRBV7-3 combines with J gene TRBJ1-1; no clear D. In nucleotides, the CDR3 is TGTGCCAGCAGCCCCTTCGGCCCGGGGAGGAACACTGAAGCTTTCTTT. It codes for CASSPFGPGRNTEAFF.